Only a few counts were recorded for the clone carrying this T cell receptor beta chain. Its target is not known. cDNA prepared by RNA extraction and subsequent reverse transcription served as the template for sequencing. Produced via immunoSEQ multiplex PCR; TCRdb's table is partial and in-frame only. The sample includes 250,000 to 350,000 clones, 60% seen only once; the top ten take around 0.92%. Treatment here: oral pan-JAK inhibitor, 5-10 mg twice daily. The data were taken from a study of CD8+ T cells in alopecia areata. Overall study results and limits: Researchers report lesional scalp, most notably alopecia totalis/universalis, outstripped normal scalp in clonality.

The source material was CD4+ T cells sorted from blood, sampled between weeks 51 and 54, from a patient treated with tofacitinib. This sequence originates from a human donor with alopecia areata.

The CDR3 loop is CASSLGRLNSPLHF. The CDR3 DNA reads TGTGCCAGCAGTCTGGGACGCCTAAATTCACCCCTCCACTTT. The chain carries TRBV6-1 and TRBJ1-6, with D perhaps matching TRBD1 (5 bases). Germline-derived CDR1 and CDR2 are MNHNS and SASEGT. The CDR3 loop spans 14 amino acids. V was shortened by 5 bases and J by 7 bases, with 12 bases between the two germline ends.